The TCR beta chain under discussion was sequenced for a study of blood T cell repertoires in COVID-19. Study as a whole: Samples representing acute and convalescent COVID-19 were sourced from the United States, Italy and Spain. PBMCs, B-cell-depleted T cells, or T cells were the source of the cDNA or gDNA that made up the material.

Followed over time, Seattle patients had been enrolled while infection was active. The authors' processing: Estimated nucleated cell counts came from reference gene primer amplification. Data came from immunoSEQ multiplex PCR; TCRdb stores just in-frame clones and leaves some out. V and J calls plus clone size are reproduced from that table; the DNA served to infer D and trimming. Altogether roughly 440,000 clones are present, about 87% being singletons, with the ten largest covering around 13%. The sequence came from a woman aged 45-65 years with COVID-19, enrolled during active disease. Sequenced input: peripheral blood.

In DNA form, the CDR3 reads TGTGCCAGCAGTTTATCCGGGTACCTCACCTACGAGCAGTACTTC. Amino acid sequence: CASSLSGYLTYEQYF. The chain has TRBV27 and TRBJ2-7, with D hard to call. The CDR3 is 15 residues long. The V and J ends lost 0 bases and 2 bases respectively, with 11 bases between them. The germline gives CDR1 MNHEY, CDR2 SMNVEV (reference sequence).